These 28 T cell receptor beta chains were sequenced from one sample in a study of blood T cell repertoires in COVID-19. Repertoires were generated with immunoSEQ multiplex PCR, while TCRdb's copy carries only in-frame clones and drops some. Among about 140,000 clones listed, 85% to 90% were seen once. Sequenced input: PBMCs or T cells enriched from blood (not recorded which). These receptors were taken from a man in his 60s who had recovered from COVID-19.

V usage is TRBV6-6 and J usage is TRBJ1-3; D is possibly TRBD1 (5 bases). Per the germline V gene, CDR1 is MNHNY and CDR2 is SVGAGI (reference sequence). The length of the CDR3 is 13 residues. The germline V and J ends were trimmed by 6 bases and 2 bases, with 8 bases remaining between them. CDR3 protein: CASSQTAGNTIYF. The CDR3 region has the DNA TGTGCCAGCAGCCAGACAGCTGGAAACACCATATATTTT.

The chain combines TRBV9 with TRBJ1-3; no clear D gene. This CDR3 comprises 14 residues. V was shortened by 0 bases and J by 2 bases, with 6 bases between the two germline ends. CDR1 and CDR2 (germline): SGDLS, YYNGEE. The DNA of the CDR3 is TGTGCCAGCAGCGTAGGGTCAGCTGGAAACACCATATATTTT. This encodes CASSVGSAGNTIYF. The variable domain in full, with the rest retrieved from reference TRBV9 and TRBJ1-3, is DSGVTQTPKHLITATGQRVTLRCSPRSGDLSVYWYQQSLDQGLQFLIQYYNGEERAKGNILERFSAQQFPDLHSELNLSSLELGDSALYFCASSVGSAGNTIYFGEGSWLTVV.

The V gene is TRBV6-5, the J gene TRBJ2-7, with D possibly TRBD2 on 5 matching bases. V shed 0 bases and J shed 6 bases, with 9 bases lying between them. The germline gives CDR1 MNHEY, CDR2 SVGAGI. There are 13 residues in the CDR3. Here the CDR3 DNA reads TGTGCCAGCAGTTACTCCCGGGGAAGCGAGCAGTACTTC. Translating gives CASSYSRGSEQYF.

The chain has TRBV28 and TRBJ2-2, with 10 bases lining up with TRBD2. The CDR3 covers 17 residues. V was clipped by 5 bases and J by 7 bases; unmatched bases: 13. Germline V CDR1 and CDR2: MDHEN, SYDVKM. The CDR3 nucleotides are TGTGCCAGCAGTGGGAACCCCCTAGCGGGAGTGGTCGGGGAGCTGTTTTTT. Encoded protein: CASSGNPLAGVVGELFF.

The chain couples TRBV12-3 or TRBV12-4 to TRBJ2-1; D possibly corresponds to TRBD1 (5 bases). Trimming shortened V by 9 bases and J by 5 bases, and 14 bases separated the two germline ends. The CDR3 runs to 13 residues. In DNA, the CDR3 is TGTGCCAGTGGGGCGCAGGTTAACAATGAGCAGTTCTTC. Its protein is CASGAQVNNEQFF.

V usage is TRBV20-1 and J usage is TRBJ1-2, with D perhaps matching TRBD1 (5 bases). The CDR3 has 13 residues. The germline V and J ends were trimmed by 4 bases and 0 bases, with 9 bases remaining between them. Germline CDR1 DFQATT, CDR2 SNEGSKA (reference sequence). The CDR3 DNA is TGCAGTGCTACTGACAGTTCTAACTATGGCTACACCTTC. The encoded protein is CSATDSSNYGYTF.

V gene TRBV12-3 or TRBV12-4 combines with J gene TRBJ2-1; D might be TRBD2 (7 bases). The ends were cut back, 6 bases at V and 10 bases at J, with 13 bases in the middle. The CDR3 extends over 12 amino acids. This CDR3 reads CASSYRGAEQFF. DNA for the CDR3: TGTGCCAGCAGCTACCGGGGGGCCGAGCAGTTCTTC.

The CDR3, as DNA: TGTGCCAGCAGCTCCGGGGGAGGGGAGACCCAGTACTTC. Protein product: CASSSGGGETQYF. The rearrangement uses TRBV11-3 and TRBJ2-5, with 7 bases that match TRBD2. The germline CDR1 and CDR2 sequences are SGHNT and YENEEA. V shed 4 bases, J shed 5 bases, and the junction held 4 bases outside the gene matches. This CDR3 has 13 amino acids.

This clone has just one count. The chain uses TRBV4-2 and TRBJ2-7; TRBD2 agrees at 8 bases. V lost 5 bases to trimming and J lost 0 bases; unmatched junction nucleotides: 6. This CDR3 comprises 15 residues. Germline V gene data show CDR1 as LGHNA and CDR2 as YNFKEQ. The CDR3 sequence is CASSYSGASSYEQYF. The CDR3 DNA reads as TGTGCCAGCAGCTATAGCGGGGCCAGCTCCTACGAGCAGTACTTC.

This chain uses TRBV6-5 with TRBJ2-1; 12 positions agree with TRBD1. Per germline, CDR1 MNHEY and CDR2 SVGAGI. CDR3 length: 13 residues. Unmatched junction bases numbered 4, after V lost 7 bases and J lost 9 bases. The CDR3, as DNA: TGTGCCAGCAAGGGACAGGGGGCCGGTGAGCAGTTCTTC. It encodes CASKGQGAGEQFF.

The chain couples TRBV2 to TRBJ2-7, with 9 positions matching TRBD1. This CDR3 comprises 13 residues. Germline loops: CDR1 SNHLY, CDR2 FYNNEI. V shed 5 bases and J 4 bases; nucleotides not matched to a gene: 3. CDR3 nucleotides: TGTGCCAGCAGTACCGGGACAGGGTACGAGCAGTACTTC. Amino acids: CASSTGTGYEQYF. The variable domain in full, with the rest retrieved from reference TRBV2 and TRBJ2-7, is EPEVTQTPSHQVTQMGQEVILRCVPISNHLYFYWYRQILGQKVEFLVSFYNNEISEKSEIFDDQFSVERPDGSNFTLKIRSTKLEDSAMYFCASSTGTGYEQYFGPGTRLTVT.

The CDR3 is CASSEQTTDTQYF. CDR3 nucleotides: TGTGCCAGCAGTGAACAGACAACAGATACGCAGTATTTT. This chain connects TRBV6-1 to TRBJ2-3; D ambiguous. Between the trimmed V and J ends, which lost 2 bases and 3 bases, there was a span of 6 bases. Per germline, CDR1 MNHNS and CDR2 SASEGT. The CDR3 totals 13 residues.

The chain links TRBV19 to TRBJ2-7, with TRBD2 identical over 8 bases. V lost 4 bases and J lost 2; bases outside the gene matches: 4. CDR3 length: 14 amino acids. CDR1 and CDR2 from the germline V gene are LNHDA and SQIVND (reference sequence). The CDR3 DNA follows: TGTGCCAGTAGTAAGCGGGGGACCGCCTACGAGCAGTACTTC. It codes for CASSKRGTAYEQYF. The entire variable domain, with the rest obtained from reference TRBV19 and TRBJ2-7, is as follows: DGGITQSPKYLFRKEGQNVTLSCEQNLNHDAMYWYRQDPGQGLRLIYYSQIVNDFQKGDIAEGYSVSREKKESFPLTVTSAQKNPTAFYLCASSKRGTAYEQYFGPGTRLTVT.

This sequence joins TRBV6-5 and TRBJ2-7; D unclear. Germline V gene sequence: CDR1 MNHEY, CDR2 SVGAGI. This CDR3 contains 11 residues. The germline V and J ends were trimmed by 4 bases and 3 bases, with 4 bases remaining between them. CDR3 region: CASSSLYEQYF. Written as DNA, the CDR3 is TGTGCCAGCAGTTCCCTCTACGAGCAGTACTTC.

The chain recombines TRBV3-1 (or the pseudogene TRBV3-2) with TRBJ1-6, with unresolved D. CDR1 is LGHDT, CDR2 YNNKEL, per germline (reference sequence). V lost 4 bases, J lost 8 bases, and 12 bases lay in between. CDR3 length: 14 amino acids. The DNA for the CDR3 is TGTGCCAGCAGCCTGACTTGGCGGGATTCACCCCTCCACTTT. This gives the protein CASSLTWRDSPLHF.

This chain links TRBV28 with TRBJ2-5; the match to TRBD2 covers 8 bases. Germline trimming cut 6 bases from V and 5 bases from J; bases unmatched to any gene: 17. The CDR3 has 17 residues. CDR1 is MDHEN, CDR2 SYDVKM, per germline. DNA of the CDR3: TGTGCCAGCAGCCTACCGGGGGGGGCAAAAGGTTGGGAGACCCAGTACTTC. This encodes CASSLPGGAKGWETQYF.

The gene calls are TRBV3-1 (or the pseudogene TRBV3-2) and TRBJ2-5; a possible D gene is TRBD2 (6 bases). Trimming removed 3 bases from V and 2 bases from J, with 13 bases in between. There are 15 residues in the CDR3. Looked up from germline, CDR1 is LGHDT and CDR2 is YNNKEL (reference sequence). This CDR3 reads CASSQGIAGQETQYF. The CDR3 DNA reads as TGTGCCAGCAGCCAGGGAATCGCGGGGCAAGAGACCCAGTACTTC.

The chain is built from TRBV10-1 and TRBJ2-7; a possible D gene is TRBD2 (6 bases). Between the trimmed V and J ends, which lost 2 bases and 9 bases, there was a span of 17 bases. In germline, CDR1 is WNHNN, CDR2 SYGVQD (reference sequence). This CDR3 has 14 residues. The CDR3 nucleotides are TGCGCCAGCAGTGAGGCGGGACGGGGGACCGTGCAGTACTTC. Protein product: CASSEAGRGTVQYF.

J is TRBJ2-7 and V is TRBV29-1; weak D call: TRBD2 (5 bases). Germline CDR1 and CDR2: SQVTM and ANQGSEA. V lost 2 bases, J lost 6 bases, and 17 bases lay in between. The CDR3 runs to 14 residues. CDR3 sequence (DNA): TGCAGCGTTGAAACGGGAACCGCATCTGGCGAGCAGTACTTC. It is translated as CSVETGTASGEQYF.

V and J are TRBV3-1 (or the pseudogene TRBV3-2) and TRBJ1-3; perhaps TRBD1 as D (5 bases). The CDR3 runs to 12 residues. The ends were cut back, 0 bases at V and 14 bases at J, with 11 bases in the middle. Germline values: CDR1 LGHDT, CDR2 YNNKEL (reference sequence). For the CDR3, the DNA is TGTGCCAGCAGCCAAGATACCAGGGAATTATATTTT. Its translation is CASSQDTRELYF.

This clone is a singleton in its sample. The chain has TRBV1 and TRBJ2-1; whether TRBD2, the table's D call, matches the DNA was not checked. TRBV1 is a pseudogene locus. This CDR3 comprises 16 residues. The CDR3 here is CTSSQDRDSSYNEQFF. Written as DNA, the CDR3 is TGCACCAGCAGCCAAGATCGGGACTCGTCCTACAATGAGCAGTTCTTC.

V gene TRBV5-1 combines with J gene TRBJ2-7; possible D gene TRBD1, 6 bases. V was clipped by 0 bases and J by 3 bases, with 7 bases between them. CDR3 length: 13 amino acids. The V gene's germline CDR1 is SGHRS and CDR2 YFSETQ. CDR3 bases: TGCGCCAGCAGCTTGGCAGGGGTCTACGAGCAGTACTTC. Amino acids: CASSLAGVYEQYF.

For the CDR3, the DNA is TGTGCCATCAGCCGGGACTCTCTCTTGGTGGGCGATGAGCAGTTCTTC. This encodes CAISRDSLLVGDEQFF. This chain uses TRBV10-3 with TRBJ2-1, with D perhaps matching TRBD2 (6 bases). The CDR3 contains 16 residues. The V gene's germline CDR1 is ENHRY and CDR2 SYGVKD. V dropped 6 bases and J dropped 8 bases, with 23 bases sitting between them.

The rearrangement links TRBV5-8 to TRBJ2-7; unclear D gene. V lost 4 bases and J lost 3, with 17 bases in between. The CDR3 is made up of 15 amino acids. Germline CDR1 reads SGHTS; CDR2 reads YDEGEE. CDR3 loop: CASSTSQVIRYEQYF. The CDR3 DNA follows: TGTGCCAGCAGCACGAGTCAGGTCATTCGCTACGAGCAGTACTTC.

The gene calls are TRBV2 and TRBJ2-2; no clear D. Trimming stripped 6 bases from V and 6 bases from J, with 17 bases between. Germline values: CDR1 SNHLY, CDR2 FYNNEI. The CDR3 length is 15 residues. The CDR3 loop is CASRSQNPAAGELFF. CDR3 nucleotides: TGTGCCAGCAGGTCTCAGAACCCCGCGGCCGGGGAGCTGTTTTTT.

V gene TRBV13 combines with J gene TRBJ2-7; TRBD2 matches 11 bases. The CDR3 covers 14 residues. The germline V gene has CDR1 PRHDT and CDR2 FYEKMQ (reference sequence). J gave up 6 bases and V 4 bases, and 5 bases lay outside the gene matches. The chain's CDR3 is CASSSSGRWVEQYF. In DNA form, the CDR3 reads TGTGCCAGCAGCTCTAGCGGGAGGTGGGTCGAGCAGTACTTC.

This sequence joins TRBV7-6 and TRBJ1-6; no firm D call. Trimming removed 5 bases at V and 5 bases at J, with 13 bases between. The CDR3 runs to 15 residues. Germline CDR1 and CDR2: SGHVS and FNYEAQ. The CDR3 protein is CASSPQVEDNSPLHF. The CDR3 coding sequence is TGTGCCAGCAGCCCCCAGGTGGAAGATAATTCACCCCTCCACTTT.

The sample holds a few counts of this clone. The chain joins TRBV27 to TRBJ1-6; 7 positions match TRBD1. V gave up 2 bases and J gave up 4 bases; unmatched junction bases: 8. The CDR3 is 17 residues long. Germline V gene lookup returns CDR1 MNHEY and CDR2 SMNVEV (reference sequence). DNA for the CDR3: TGTGCCAGCAGTTTAACTACAGGGACAGCTTATAATTCACCCCTCCACTTT. Its translation is CASSLTTGTAYNSPLHF.